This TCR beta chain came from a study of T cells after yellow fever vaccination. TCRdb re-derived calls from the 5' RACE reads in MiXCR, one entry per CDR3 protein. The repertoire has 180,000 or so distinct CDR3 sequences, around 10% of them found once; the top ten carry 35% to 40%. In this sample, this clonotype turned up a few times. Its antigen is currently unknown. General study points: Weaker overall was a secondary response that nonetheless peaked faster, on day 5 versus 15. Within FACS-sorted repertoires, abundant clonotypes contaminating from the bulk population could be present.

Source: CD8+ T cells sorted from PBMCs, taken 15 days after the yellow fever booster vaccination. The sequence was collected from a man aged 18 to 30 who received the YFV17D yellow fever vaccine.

The chain's CDR3 is CATSRESAGGQLAQYF. The CDR3 coding sequence is TGTGCCACCAGCAGAGAGTCGGCGGGGGGACAGCTTGCCCAGTACTTC. This sequence joins TRBV15 and TRBJ2-5; possible D gene TRBD2, 8 bases. The CDR3 runs 16 residues. Trimming left V 0 bases short and J 9 bases short, with 20 bases between. The germline V gene has CDR1 LNHNV and CDR2 YYDKDF (reference sequence).